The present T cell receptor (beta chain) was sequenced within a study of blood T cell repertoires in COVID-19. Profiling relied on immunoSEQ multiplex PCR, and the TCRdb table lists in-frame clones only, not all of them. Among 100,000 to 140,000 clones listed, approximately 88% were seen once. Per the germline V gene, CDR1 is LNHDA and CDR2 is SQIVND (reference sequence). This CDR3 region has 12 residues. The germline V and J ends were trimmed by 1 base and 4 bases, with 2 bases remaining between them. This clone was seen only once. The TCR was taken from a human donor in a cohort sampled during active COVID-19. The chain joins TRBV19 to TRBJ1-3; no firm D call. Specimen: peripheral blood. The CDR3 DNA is TGTGCCAGTAGTATAGCGGGAAACACCATATATTTT. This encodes CASSIAGNTIYF.